This T cell receptor (beta chain) was found in a study of T cell responses to AZD1222 COVID-19 vaccine. A word on this clone: Antigen unknown.

Study findings and constraints: Only a handful of people who got AZD1222 tested seropositive at baseline. Donors in the cohort were predominantly white British and more often female, and clonal diversity was possibly underestimated.

The CDR3 has 14 residues. Per the germline V gene, CDR1 is LNHDA and CDR2 is SQIVND (reference sequence). Germline trimming cut 9 bases from V and 4 bases from J; bases unmatched to any gene: 7. The protocol was immunoSEQ multiplex PCR, while the TCRdb copy is restricted to in-frame clones and leaves out a portion. The data hold approximately 160,000 clones, with under 95% observed a single time. The genes are TRBV19 and TRBJ2-3; 10 positions agree with TRBD2. The sequence was obtained from an adult who received the AZD1222 COVID-19 vaccine. The sequencing here drew on peripheral blood, taken 28 days after the second AZD1222 dose. The CDR3 DNA reads TGTGCCAGCGGGACTAGCGCCTCCCCAGATACGCAGTATTTT. Protein: CASGTSASPDTQYF.